This T cell receptor beta chain comes out of a study of T cell responses to AZD1222 COVID-19 vaccine. The protocol was immunoSEQ multiplex PCR, while the TCRdb copy is restricted to in-frame clones and leaves out a portion. The sample has around 270,000 clones; about 94% are singletons. As regards this clone: The antigen is undetermined.

Second-dose schedules of about 4 or about 12 weeks were combined. Findings and limits, study-wide: The sample set comprised mostly white British donors with more females, and clonal diversity was possibly underestimated. It was only after the peak T cell response that any repertoires were sampled.

V dropped 3 bases and J dropped 0 bases, with 20 bases sitting between them. Germline V gives CDR1 MGHRA, CDR2 YSYEKL. CDR3 length: 18 residues. Sequenced here: peripheral blood, sampled 28 days after the second AZD1222 dose. This sequence originates from an adult who received the AZD1222 COVID-19 vaccine. V gene TRBV4-1 combines with J gene TRBJ1-2; possible D gene TRBD1, 5 bases. CDR3 region: CASSHASPRGASNYGYTF. CDR3 nucleotides: TGCGCCAGCAGCCATGCCAGCCCAAGGGGAGCCTCTAACTATGGCTACACCTTC.